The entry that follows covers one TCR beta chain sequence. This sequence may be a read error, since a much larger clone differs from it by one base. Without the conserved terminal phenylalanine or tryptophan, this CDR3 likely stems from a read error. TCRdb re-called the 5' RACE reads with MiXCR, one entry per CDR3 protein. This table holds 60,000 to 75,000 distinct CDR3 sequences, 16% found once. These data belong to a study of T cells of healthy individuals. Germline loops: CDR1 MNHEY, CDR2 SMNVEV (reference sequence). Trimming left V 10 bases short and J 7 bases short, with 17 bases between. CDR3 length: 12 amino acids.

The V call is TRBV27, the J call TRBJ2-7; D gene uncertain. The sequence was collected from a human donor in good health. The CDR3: CATRWAMGEQYY. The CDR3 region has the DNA TGTGCCACCAGATGGGCCATGGGGGAGCAGTACTAC.